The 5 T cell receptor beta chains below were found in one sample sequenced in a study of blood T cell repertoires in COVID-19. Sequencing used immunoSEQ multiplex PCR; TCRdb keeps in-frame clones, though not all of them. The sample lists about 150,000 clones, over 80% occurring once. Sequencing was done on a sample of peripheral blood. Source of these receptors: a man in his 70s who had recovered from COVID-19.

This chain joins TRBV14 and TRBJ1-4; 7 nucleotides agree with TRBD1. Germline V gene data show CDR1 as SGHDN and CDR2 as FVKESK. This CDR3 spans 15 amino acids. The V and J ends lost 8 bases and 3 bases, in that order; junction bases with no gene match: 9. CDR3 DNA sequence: TGTGCCAGCGCACTCTCGACAGGGCCTAATGAAAAACTGTTTTTT. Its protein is CASALSTGPNEKLFF.

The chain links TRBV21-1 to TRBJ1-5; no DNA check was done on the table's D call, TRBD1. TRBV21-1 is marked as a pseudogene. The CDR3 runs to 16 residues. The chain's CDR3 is CASSKISGQGDQPQHF. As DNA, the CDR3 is TGTGCCAGCAGCAAAATTTCGGGACAGGGGGATCAGCCCCAGCATTTT.

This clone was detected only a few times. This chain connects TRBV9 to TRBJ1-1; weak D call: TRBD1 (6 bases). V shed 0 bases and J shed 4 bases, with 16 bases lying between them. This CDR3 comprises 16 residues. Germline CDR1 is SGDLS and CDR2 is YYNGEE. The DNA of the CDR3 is TGTGCCAGCAGCGTAGGGGGGGGCACCTTCGGCACTGAAGCTTTCTTT. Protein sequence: CASSVGGGTFGTEAFF.

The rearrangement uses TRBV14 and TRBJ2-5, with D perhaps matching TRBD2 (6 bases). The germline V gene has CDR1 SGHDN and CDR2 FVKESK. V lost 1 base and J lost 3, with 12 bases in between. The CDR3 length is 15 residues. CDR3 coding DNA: TGTGCCAGCAGCCAAGGGAAGGGCGGGAAAGAGACCCAGTACTTC. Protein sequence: CASSQGKGGKETQYF. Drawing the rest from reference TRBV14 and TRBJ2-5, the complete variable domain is EAGVTQFPSHSVIEKGQTVTLRCDPISGHDNLYWYRRVMGKEIKFLLHFVKESKQDESGMPNNRFLAERTGGTYSTLKVQPAELEDSGVYFCASSQGKGGKETQYFGPGTRLLVL.

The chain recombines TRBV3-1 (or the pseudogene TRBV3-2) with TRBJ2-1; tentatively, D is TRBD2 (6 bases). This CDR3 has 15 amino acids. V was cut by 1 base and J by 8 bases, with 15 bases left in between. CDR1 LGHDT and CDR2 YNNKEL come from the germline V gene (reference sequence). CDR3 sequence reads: CASSQGDHGSYEQFF. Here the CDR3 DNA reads TGTGCCAGCAGCCAAGGGGACCACGGGAGCTATGAGCAGTTCTTC.